This entry concerns a single T cell receptor beta chain. These data are taken from a study of blood T cell repertoires in COVID-19. The wider study: Researchers got acute and convalescent COVID-19 samples from the United States, Italy and Spain. PBMCs, B-cell-depleted T cells, or T cells provided the cDNA or gDNA that made up the material.

Germline V gene data show CDR1 as MNHEY and CDR2 as SVGAGI. V gave up 2 bases and J gave up 1 base, with 11 bases separating them. The CDR3 has 15 amino acids. In the authors' methods: The authors estimated nucleated cell counts from reference gene primer amplification. Method: immunoSEQ multiplex PCR; TCRdb's copy keeps in-frame clones and lacks some. D and trimming come from the DNA, and the V and J calls and clone size come from that table. The sample holds about 9,600 clones; 80% to 90% are singletons and the top ten take roughly 6.2%. The specimen sequenced was peripheral blood. The chain is built from TRBV6-5 and TRBJ2-5; D is ambiguous. This receptor was taken from a human donor in a cohort sampled during active COVID-19. The CDR3 DNA follows: TGTGCCAGCAGTTACAACCAGGTCCTCCAAGAGACCCAGTACTTC. This sequence encodes CASSYNQVLQETQYF.